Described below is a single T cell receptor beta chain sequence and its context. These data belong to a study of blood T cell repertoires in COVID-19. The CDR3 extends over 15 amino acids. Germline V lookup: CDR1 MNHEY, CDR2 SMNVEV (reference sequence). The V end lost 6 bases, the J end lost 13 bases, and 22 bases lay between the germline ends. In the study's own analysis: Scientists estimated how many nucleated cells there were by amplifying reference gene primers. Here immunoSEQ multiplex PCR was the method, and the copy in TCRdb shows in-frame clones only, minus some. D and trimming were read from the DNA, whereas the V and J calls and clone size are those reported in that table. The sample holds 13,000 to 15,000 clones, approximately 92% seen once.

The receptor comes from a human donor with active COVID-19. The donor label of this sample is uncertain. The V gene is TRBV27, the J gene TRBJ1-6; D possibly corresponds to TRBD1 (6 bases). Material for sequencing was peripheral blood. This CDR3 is CASSAGQLLLTPLHF. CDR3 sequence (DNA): TGTGCCAGCAGCGCTGGACAGCTCTTATTAACGCCCCTCCACTTT.